Sequencing of this T cell receptor (beta chain) was carried out in a study of T cells after yellow fever vaccination. Trimming removed 4 bases at V and 7 bases at J, with 22 bases between. The CDR3 spans 15 residues. The germline V gene encodes CDR1 GTSNPN and CDR2 SVGIG (reference sequence). Researchers made TCR cDNA using 5'RACE template switching, and this step added a universal primer site and UMIs. TCRdb passed the 5' RACE reads through MiXCR, listing each CDR3 protein once. This sample has about 300,000 distinct CDR3 sequences; around 7% occur once, and the top ten carry over 15%. The sequence came from a man aged 18 to 29 who received the YFV17D yellow fever vaccine. The chain uses TRBV30 and TRBJ1-2; no firm D call. The starting material was PBMCs, obtained more than 35 days after the first yellow fever vaccination. CDR3 in DNA: TGTGCCTGGAAGGTGAAGACCCTGTCGCCTTCTGGCTACACCTTC. Translating it yields CAWKVKTLSPSGYTF. The complete variable domain, with remaining parts taken from reference TRBV30 and TRBJ1-2, reads SQTIHQWPATLVQPVGSPLSLECTVEGTSNPNLYWYRQAAGRGLQLLFYSVGIGQISSEVPQNLSASRPQDRQFILSSKKLLLSDSGFYLCAWKVKTLSPSGYTFGSGTRLTVV.